This TCR beta chain comes out of a study of immune evolution from preneoplasia to lung adenocarcinoma. Findings and caveats of the study: Clonality was highest in normal lung, lower in later-stage lesions apparently.

Patients had resection in Japan or China between the mid-2010s and the late 2010s. Sequencing was performed with immunoSEQ multiplex PCR; in TCRdb, only in-frame clones are kept and a portion is missing. The sample comprises roughly 3,000 clones, approximately 86% of which are singletons, and nearly 3.5% rests with the top ten. With respect to this clone: The target antigen is unknown.

Germline assignment: CDR1 MDHEN and CDR2 SYDVKM. With 5 bases removed from V and 4 bases from J, the gap between germline ends came to 18 bases. This CDR3 contains 15 residues. This chain uses TRBV28 with TRBJ2-7, with a tentative D call TRBD1 (6 bases). The receptor comes from a person aged 65 to 85 with lung adenocarcinoma. Sequencing input: FFPE adjacent normal lung tissue. DNA of the CDR3: TGTGCCAGCAGTCCCTCACAGGGATTTTTGTACGAGCAGTACTTC. Protein sequence: CASSPSQGFLYEQYF.